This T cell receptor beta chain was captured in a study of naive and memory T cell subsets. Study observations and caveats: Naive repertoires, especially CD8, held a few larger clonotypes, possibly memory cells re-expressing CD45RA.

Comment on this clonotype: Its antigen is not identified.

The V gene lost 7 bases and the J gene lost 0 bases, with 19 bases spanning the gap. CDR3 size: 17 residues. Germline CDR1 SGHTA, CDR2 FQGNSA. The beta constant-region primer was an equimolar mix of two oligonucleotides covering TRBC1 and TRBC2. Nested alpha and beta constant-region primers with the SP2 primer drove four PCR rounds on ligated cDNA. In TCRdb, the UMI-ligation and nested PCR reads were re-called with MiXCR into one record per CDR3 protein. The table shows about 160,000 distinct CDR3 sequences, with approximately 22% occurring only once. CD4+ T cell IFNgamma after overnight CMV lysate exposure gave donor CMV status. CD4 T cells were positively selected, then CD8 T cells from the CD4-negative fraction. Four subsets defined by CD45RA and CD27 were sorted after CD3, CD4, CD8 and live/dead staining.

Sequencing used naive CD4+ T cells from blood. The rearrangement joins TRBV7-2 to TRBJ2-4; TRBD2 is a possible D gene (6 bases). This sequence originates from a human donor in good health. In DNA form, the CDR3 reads TGTGCCAGCAAACCCCCCGGAGGGAGGCTAGCCAAAAACATTCAGTACTTC. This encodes CASKPPGGRLAKNIQYF.